These T cell receptor beta chains were read from a single sample in a study of OX40 agonist ivuxolimab in advanced cancers. TCRdb's table, derived via immunoSEQ multiplex PCR, lists solely in-frame clones and lacks some. Of some 68,000 clones listed, about 89% were seen once; the top ten hold about 2.1%. Sequences were derived from CD4+ or CD8+ T cells sorted from blood, sampled in a trial of the OX40 agonist ivuxolimab. These receptor sequences come from an adult with an advanced solid tumor such as melanoma, head and neck, liver or kidney cancer. Both conserved end residues are part of each CDR3. Each record gives: J gene, clone size, V gene, D gene, CDR3 protein, CDR3 DNA. A D gene is named only where the DNA matches it firmly. Size is omitted from some rows. Given values are once, few, many or a class for expanded clones.

>TRBJ1-4|NA|TRBV29-1|NA
CSVDTNEKLFF
TGCAGCGTTGACACTAATGAAAAACTGTTTTTT
>TRBJ2-7|NA|TRBV30|NA
CAWSRKLSSYEQYF
TGTGCCTGGAGTCGGAAGTTGAGCTCCTACGAGCAGTACTTC
>TRBJ1-1|NA|TRBV4-2|NA
CASSHYRARVEAFF
TGTGCCAGCAGTCACTATCGGGCGAGGGTTGAAGCTTTCTTT
>TRBJ1-4|once|TRBV6-5|NA
CASAWGGLREKLFF
TGTGCCAGTGCTTGGGGGGGATTGCGTGAAAAACTGTTTTTT
>TRBJ1-1|few|TRBV5-1|TRBD1
CASSRDRVGTEAFF
TGCGCCAGCAGCCGGGACAGGGTGGGAACTGAAGCTTTCTTT
>TRBJ2-5|NA|TRBV19|NA
CASSINWQQETQYF
TGTGCCAGTAGTATAAATTGGCAGCAAGAGACCCAGTACTTC
>TRBJ2-5|NA|TRBV7-8|TRBD1
CASSLLTGPSRETQYF
TGTGCCAGCAGCTTATTGACAGGGCCTTCGCGAGAGACCCAGTACTTC
>TRBJ2-6|NA|TRBV2|TRBD1
CASSEMGTGFSGANVLTF
TGTGCCAGCAGTGAAATGGGGACAGGGTTCTCAGGGGCCAACGTCCTGACTTTC
>TRBJ1-2|NA|TRBV4-3|TRBD1
CASSPGTGGYGYTF
TGCGCCAGCAGCCCGGGGACAGGGGGATATGGCTACACCTTC
>TRBJ2-1|NA|TRBV6-5|TRBD2
CASSYFLAGAVNEQFF
TGTGCCAGCAGTTATTTTCTAGCGGGGGCCGTCAATGAGCAGTTCTTC
>TRBJ2-3|NA|TRBV5-1|TRBD1
CASATGGSTDTQYF
TGCGCCAGCGCGACAGGGGGGAGCACAGATACGCAGTATTTT
>TRBJ2-7|NA|TRBV29-1|NA
CSAKGTLTYEQYF
TGCAGCGCCAAAGGGACATTAACCTACGAGCAGTACTTC
>TRBJ1-2|NA|TRBV5-4|NA
CASSSGTESYGYTF
TGTGCCAGCAGCTCCGGGACGGAAAGCTATGGCTACACCTTC
>TRBJ2-1|NA|TRBV6-1|NA
CASSEALTEQFF
TGTGCCAGCAGTGAAGCACTCACTGAGCAGTTCTTC
>TRBJ2-2|NA|TRBV7-8|NA
CASSLASGTLNTGELFF
TGTGCCAGCAGCTTAGCTTCCGGGACACTGAACACCGGGGAGCTGTTTTTT
>TRBJ2-2|NA|TRBV10-3|NA
CAISDSANTGELFF
TGTGCCATCAGTGACAGCGCGAACACCGGGGAGCTGTTTTTT
>TRBJ1-4|NA|TRBV7-2|NA
CASSLGRAEKLFF
TGTGCCAGCAGCTTAGGCAGGGCGGAAAAACTGTTTTTT
>TRBJ2-2|NA|TRBV4-2|NA
CASSLIAVRGDTGELFF
TGTGCCAGCAGCCTCATCGCGGTGAGAGGGGACACCGGGGAGCTGTTTTTT
>TRBJ1-1|few|TRBV2|NA
CASSEGGTEAFF
TGTGCCAGCAGTGAGGGGGGAACTGAAGCTTTCTTT
>TRBJ2-5|NA|TRBV9|TRBD2
CASSAAHGLAGGGETQYF
TGTGCCAGCAGCGCCGCCCACGGACTAGCGGGCGGAGGGGAGACCCAGTACTTC
>TRBJ1-5|once|TRBV6-1|NA
CASSEVFHSNQPQHF
TGTGCCAGCAGTGAAGTTTTTCATAGCAATCAGCCCCAGCATTTT
>TRBJ2-1|few|TRBV11-3|TRBD2
CASSFTAGVYNEQFF
TGTGCCAGCAGCTTTACAGCGGGAGTATACAATGAGCAGTTCTTC
>TRBJ1-5|NA|TRBV28|TRBD1
CASSLPGQGSQPQHF
TGTGCCAGCAGTTTACCGGGACAGGGCTCTCAGCCCCAGCATTTT
>TRBJ2-6|few|TRBV19|NA
CASSSSRRSSGANVLTF
TGTGCCAGTAGTAGCAGTAGGAGGAGCTCTGGGGCCAACGTCCTGACTTTC
>TRBJ2-7|few|TRBV5-1|TRBD1
CASRDRAWEQYF
TGCGCCAGCAGGGACAGGGCCTGGGAGCAGTACTTC
>TRBJ2-7|once|TRBV6-1|NA
CASSEGDRQYF
TGTGCCAGCAGTGAAGGTGATAGGCAGTACTTC
>TRBJ1-5|once|TRBV6-1|NA
CASSVGFSSNQPQHF
TGTGCCAGCAGTGTAGGTTTCAGTAGCAATCAGCCCCAGCATTTT
>TRBJ2-7|once|TRBV5-4|NA
CASSLGRVNEQYF
TGTGCCAGCAGCTTAGGCAGGGTGAACGAGCAGTACTTC
>TRBJ2-5|NA|TRBV27|NA
CASSLRDRQETQYF
TGTGCCAGCAGTTTGCGGGACAGACAAGAGACCCAGTACTTC
>TRBJ1-2|once|TRBV7-8|TRBD1
CASSFYGGQGEGYTF
TGTGCCAGCAGCTTTTACGGGGGACAGGGGGAGGGCTACACCTTC
>TRBJ2-2|NA|TRBV27|TRBD2
CASSFPRLAGDPGELFF
TGTGCCAGCAGTTTCCCGAGACTAGCGGGAGACCCCGGGGAGCTGTTTTTT
>TRBJ2-7|NA|TRBV2|NA
CASMQIYEQYF
TGTGCCAGCATGCAAATATACGAGCAGTACTTC
>TRBJ1-2|once|TRBV5-4|NA
CASRGNYGYTF
TGTGCCAGCAGGGGGAACTATGGCTACACCTTC
>TRBJ1-1|NA|TRBV6-6|NA
CASSYTMGNTEAFF
TGTGCCAGCAGTTATACCATGGGGAACACTGAAGCTTTCTTT
>TRBJ2-2|NA|TRBV6-6|NA
CASTTSTGLGELFF
TGTGCCAGCACCACCTCAACAGGACTCGGGGAGCTGTTTTTT
>TRBJ1-1|NA|TRBV18|NA
CASSPLQGNTEAFF
TGTGCCAGCTCACCTTTACAGGGGAACACTGAAGCTTTCTTT
>TRBJ2-1|NA|TRBV7-2|TRBD2
CASSLRTSGVLSYNEQFF
TGTGCCAGCAGCCTACGGACTAGCGGGGTCCTCTCCTACAATGAGCAGTTCTTC
>TRBJ1-2|NA|TRBV5-6|TRBD1
CASSKTGGYEGYTF
TGTGCCAGCAGCAAGACAGGGGGTTATGAGGGCTACACCTTC
>TRBJ2-6|once|TRBV5-1|TRBD1
CASSFFGQGSAGANVLTF
TGCGCCAGCAGCTTTTTCGGACAGGGGAGCGCTGGGGCCAACGTCCTGACTTTC
>TRBJ2-5|NA|TRBV2|NA
CASSGIALGGTQYF
TGTGCCAGCAGTGGAATAGCCCTAGGGGGGACCCAGTACTTC
>TRBJ2-7|few|TRBV6-5|NA
CASTYMPGPRSYEQYF
TGTGCCAGCACTTATATGCCGGGCCCCCGCTCCTACGAGCAGTACTTC